What follows describes a single T cell receptor beta chain. The target antigen is unknown. The record originates from a study of OX40 agonist ivuxolimab in advanced cancers. As for the study in general: The group had a mean age of approximately 60 years, ranged from about 20 to 90, and was just under 85% male.

Regarding the study as a whole: Both CD4+ and CD8+ T cell populations in blood had undergone clonal expansion by week 6 at 0.1 to 3.0 mg/kg.

TCRdb keeps only in-frame clones here, not all; method: immunoSEQ multiplex PCR. This table has some 64,000 clones, 84% appearing once. The germline V gene has CDR1 MNHEY and CDR2 SVGAGI. Trimming left V 2 bases short and J 7 bases short, with 12 bases between. This CDR3 comprises 15 residues. The starting material was CD4+ or CD8+ T cells sorted from blood, obtained in a trial of the OX40 agonist ivuxolimab. The TCR sequence derives from an adult with an advanced solid tumor such as melanoma, head and neck, liver or kidney cancer. This chain joins TRBV6-5 and TRBJ1-6; no firm D call. This CDR3 reads CASSYHGLRNSPLHF. In DNA form, the CDR3 reads TGTGCCAGCAGTTACCACGGACTCCGGAATTCACCCCTCCACTTT.